This T cell receptor beta chain was captured in a study of blood T cell repertoires in COVID-19. The germline V gene has CDR1 MNHEY and CDR2 SVGEGT. Deletions cut 2 bases from V and 6 bases from J, with 16 bases between. The CDR3 length is 15 residues. The repertoire was sequenced with immunoSEQ multiplex PCR; TCRdb's copy has only in-frame clones and lacks some. This sample has approximately 24,000 clones, with about 91% found just once. This sequence was found in a human donor in a cohort sampled during active COVID-19. Sequences were obtained from peripheral blood. This chain connects TRBV6-2 or TRBV6-3 to TRBJ2-5; D may be TRBD2 (5 bases). CDR3 sequence reads: CASSYAVGSRKTQYF. Here the CDR3 DNA reads TGTGCCAGCAGTTACGCCGTAGGGAGCAGAAAGACCCAGTACTTC.